Only one count was recorded for the clone carrying this T cell receptor (beta chain). What it binds is unknown. This specimen includes other DNA sequences encoding the same CDR3. CDR3 length: 14 amino acids. Per the germline V gene, CDR1 is SGHRS and CDR2 is YFSETQ. V lost 3 bases, J lost 3 bases, and 3 bases stayed unmatched. Method: immunoSEQ multiplex PCR; TCRdb's copy keeps in-frame clones and lacks some. The sample includes about 140,000 clones, roughly nine tenths of them seen just once. The sample is drawn from a study of T cell responses to AZD1222 COVID-19 vaccine. Points from the study as a whole: Most donors were white British, females outnumbered males, and clonal diversity was possibly underestimated. Unmutated regions of variants are reportedly targeted by nearly half of spike-specific TCRs. Spike regions recognized by vaccine-associated CD4 TCRs spanned the protein, led by 160-218 and 743-854.

This TCR came from an adult who received the MenACWY meningococcal vaccine as a control. The chain is built from TRBV5-1 and TRBJ2-3; 8 bases map to TRBD1. The sequenced sample was peripheral blood, obtained 28 days after the second dose of the MenACWY control vaccine. In nucleotides, the CDR3 is TGCGCCAGCAGCTACGGACAGGGAACAGATACGCAGTATTTT. Translated, it gives CASSYGQGTDTQYF.